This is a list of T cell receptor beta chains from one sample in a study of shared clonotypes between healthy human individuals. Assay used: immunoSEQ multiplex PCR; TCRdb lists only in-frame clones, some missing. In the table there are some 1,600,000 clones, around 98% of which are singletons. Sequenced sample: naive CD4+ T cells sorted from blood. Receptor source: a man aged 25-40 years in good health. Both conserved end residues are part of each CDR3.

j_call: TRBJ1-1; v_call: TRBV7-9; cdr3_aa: CASSPRQGRLNTEAFF
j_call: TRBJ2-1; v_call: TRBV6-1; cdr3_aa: CASSAGGPLNEQFF
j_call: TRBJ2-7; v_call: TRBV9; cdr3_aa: CASSGSGFPYEQYF
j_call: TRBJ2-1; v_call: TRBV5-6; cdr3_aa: CASSFRTSGVHNEQFF
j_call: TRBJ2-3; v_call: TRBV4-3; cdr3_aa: CASSQVLADSDTQYF
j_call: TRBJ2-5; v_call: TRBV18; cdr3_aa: CASSPPGAQTQYF
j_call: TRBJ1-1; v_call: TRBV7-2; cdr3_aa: CASSLGWGANTEAFF
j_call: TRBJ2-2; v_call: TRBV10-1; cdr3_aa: CARPPGGLAPGSCFF
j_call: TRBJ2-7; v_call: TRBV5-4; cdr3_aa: CASSSPVVGPYEQYF
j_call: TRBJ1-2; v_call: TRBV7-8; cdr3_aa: CASSFRQGSNYGYTF
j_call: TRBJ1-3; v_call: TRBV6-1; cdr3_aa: CASSDGLLWGNTIYF
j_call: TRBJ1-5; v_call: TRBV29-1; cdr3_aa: CSVAAGGGGNQPQHF
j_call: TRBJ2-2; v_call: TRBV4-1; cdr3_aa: CASSQGTAGLPNTGELFF
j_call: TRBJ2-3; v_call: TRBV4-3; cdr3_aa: CASSQDHVIADTQYF
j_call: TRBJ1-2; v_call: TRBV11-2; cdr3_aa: CASSLDRGSYGYTF
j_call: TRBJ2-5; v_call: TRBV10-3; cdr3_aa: CATEASISGRAPGLETQYF
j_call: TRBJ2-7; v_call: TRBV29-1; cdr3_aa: CSVGLAGGREQYF
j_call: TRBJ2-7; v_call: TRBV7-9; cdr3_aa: CASSFTGRTYEQYF
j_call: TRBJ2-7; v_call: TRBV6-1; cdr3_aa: CASSVQGSSYEQYF
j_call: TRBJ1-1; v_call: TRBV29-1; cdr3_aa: CSVERQMNTEAFF